One sample yielded the 8 T cell receptor beta chains listed below, sequenced in a study of cytomegalovirus exposure and HLA in healthy donors. Primers: 60 Vbeta forward and 13 Jbeta reverse. Sequencing used immunoSEQ multiplex PCR; TCRdb keeps in-frame clones, though not all of them. This listing includes 110,000 to 150,000 clones. The sequenced material came from PBMCs. These receptors came from a male donor in good health and CMV-seronegative.

The genes are TRBV18 and TRBJ1-3; weak D call: TRBD1 (6 bases). This CDR3 comprises 15 residues. Germline V gene data show CDR1 as KGHSH and CDR2 as LQKENI. Between the trimmed V and J ends, which lost 4 bases and 1 base, there was a span of 11 bases. In DNA, the CDR3 is TGTGCCAGCTCACTGGACAGCTCGTCTGGAAACACCATATATTTT. As protein: CASSLDSSSGNTIYF.

The V call is TRBV28, the J call TRBJ1-5; TRBD1 might be the D (6 bases). CDR1 is MDHEN, CDR2 SYDVKM, per germline. The CDR3 is 13 amino acids. V lost 5 bases, J lost 8 bases, and 13 bases lay in between. The DNA for the CDR3 is TGTGCCAGCAGTGACAGGCCACAGGAGCCCCAGCATTTT. Protein sequence: CASSDRPQEPQHF. Filled out from reference TRBV28 and TRBJ1-5, the complete variable domain reads DVKVTQSSRYLVKRTGEKVFLECVQDMDHENMFWYRQDPGLGLRLIYFSYDVKMKEKGDIPEGYSVSREKKERFSLILESASTNQTSMYLCASSDRPQEPQHFGDGTRLSIL.

The J gene is TRBJ2-7, the V gene TRBV29-1; D gene unclear. CDR3 length equals 11 residues. Trimming removed 7 bases at V and 5 bases at J, with 12 bases between. CDR1 SQVTM and CDR2 ANQGSEA come from the germline V gene. CDR3 nucleotide sequence: TGCAGCGCCCTCCTCGAGGACGAGCAGTACTTC. Translating it yields CSALLEDEQYF.

The V gene is TRBV4-3, the J gene TRBJ1-5, with D unresolved. Germline CDR1 LGHNA, CDR2 YSLEER. The V end lost 1 base, the J end lost 1 base, and 8 bases lay between the germline ends. The CDR3 has 15 amino acids. The CDR3 nucleotides are TGCGCCAGCAGCCAAGGGGCCCTAAGCAATCAGCCCCAGCATTTT. It translates to CASSQGALSNQPQHF.

This chain links TRBV6-5 with TRBJ2-7, with D possibly matching TRBD1 (6 bases). The CDR3 sequence is 14 residues long. V lost 6 bases and J 0 bases, leaving 12 bases between the germline ends. Germline loops: CDR1 MNHEY, CDR2 SVGAGI. The DNA of the CDR3 is TGTGCCAGCAGCCACGACAGGAGCTCCTACGAGCAGTACTTC. It specifies CASSHDRSSYEQYF.

The genes are TRBV9 and TRBJ2-3; 11 bases line up with TRBD1. The CDR3 length is 15 residues. CDR1 SGDLS and CDR2 YYNGEE come from the germline V gene. V gave up 9 bases and J gave up 3 bases; unmatched junction bases: 9. Here the CDR3 DNA reads TGTGCCACTGCCCGGACAGGGGGCACGACAGATACGCAGTATTTT. It specifies CATARTGGTTDTQYF.

The chain carries TRBV5-1 and TRBJ2-1, with 7 bases lining up with TRBD1. Germline CDR1 SGHRS, CDR2 YFSETQ. With 3 bases clipped from V and 10 bases from J, the junction kept 4 bases outside the gene matches. This CDR3 has 12 residues. CDR3 residues: CASSWTGGEQFF. The CDR3 DNA follows: TGCGCCAGCAGCTGGACAGGCGGCGAGCAGTTCTTC.

The chain combines TRBV19 with TRBJ2-7; a weak D match, TRBD2 (6 bases). The CDR3 is made up of 13 amino acids. Germline V gives CDR1 LNHDA, CDR2 SQIVND (reference sequence). V was shortened by 3 bases and J by 13 bases, with 19 bases between the two germline ends. CDR3 DNA sequence: TGTGCCAGTAGTATTATCGGGAGCGGGCGAACCTACTTC. Translating it yields CASSIIGSGRTYF.